This TCR beta chain originates from a study of T-cell reconstitution after alpha-beta-depleted transplantation in children. As it was prepared, the TCRbeta library received unique molecular identifiers. TCRdb re-derived calls from the PCR reads in MiXCR, one entry per CDR3 protein. The sample has approximately 47,000 distinct CDR3 sequences, around 53% seen once. Concerning this clonotype: The antigen is not known.

The CDR3 runs 15 residues. Germline CDR1 reads MNHEY; CDR2 reads SVGEGT. The trim removed 0 bases at V and 7 bases at J, leaving 4 bases unmatched. Study-level points and caveats: There were reportedly several hundred expanded graft clones from which alpha-beta T cells came about two months after transplant.

The chain is built from TRBV6-2 or TRBV6-3 and TRBJ2-2, with 8 bases lining up with TRBD1. Sequenced here: peripheral blood, sampled before TCRalphabeta/CD19-depleted stem cell transplant. This clonotype originated in a boy younger than two with SCID, due to receive a stem cell transplant. The CDR3 bases are TGTGCCAGCAGTTACTCGTCAGGGGGCGGCGGGGAGCTGTTTTTT. It specifies CASSYSSGGGGELFF.